This T cell receptor (beta chain) was sequenced for a study of cytomegalovirus exposure and HLA in healthy donors. Trimming pared 2 bases from V and 6 bases from J, leaving 8 bases between. Germline CDR1 is SGHTA and CDR2 is FQGTGA. The length of the CDR3 is 13 residues. Primers: 60 Vbeta forward and 13 Jbeta reverse. Assay: immunoSEQ multiplex PCR; the TCRdb copy retains only in-frame clones and omits some. The data hold around 200,000 clones, with over 80% observed a single time. The genes are TRBV7-3 and TRBJ2-4, with a tentative D call TRBD1 (5 bases). What was sequenced was PBMCs. The sequence was collected from a man over 45 in good health and CMV-seronegative. Here the CDR3 reads CASSLGQGNIQYF. The CDR3 nucleotides read TGTGCCAGCAGCTTAGGGCAGGGAAACATTCAGTACTTC.